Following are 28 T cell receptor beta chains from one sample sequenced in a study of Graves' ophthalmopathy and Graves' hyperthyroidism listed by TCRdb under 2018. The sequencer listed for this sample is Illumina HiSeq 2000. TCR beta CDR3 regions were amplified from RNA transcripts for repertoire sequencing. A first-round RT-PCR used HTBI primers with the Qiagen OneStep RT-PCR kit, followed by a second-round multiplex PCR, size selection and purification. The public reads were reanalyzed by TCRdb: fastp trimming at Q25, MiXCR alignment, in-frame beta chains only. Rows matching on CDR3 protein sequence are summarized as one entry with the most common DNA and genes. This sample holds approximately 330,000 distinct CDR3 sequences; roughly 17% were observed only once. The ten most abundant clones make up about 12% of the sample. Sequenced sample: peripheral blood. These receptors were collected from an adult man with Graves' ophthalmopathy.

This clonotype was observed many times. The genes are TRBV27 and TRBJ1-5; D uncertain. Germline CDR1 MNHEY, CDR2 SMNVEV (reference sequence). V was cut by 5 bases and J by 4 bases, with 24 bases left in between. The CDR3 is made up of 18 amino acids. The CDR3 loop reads CASSPNIRSDAFNQPQHF. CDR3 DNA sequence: TGTGCCAGCAGTCCAAATATTCGGTCGGATGCCTTTAATCAGCCCCAGCATTTT.

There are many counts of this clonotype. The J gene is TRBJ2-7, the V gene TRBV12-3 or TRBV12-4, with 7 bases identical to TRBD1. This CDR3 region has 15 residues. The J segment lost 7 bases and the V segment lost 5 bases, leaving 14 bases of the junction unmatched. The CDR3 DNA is TGTGCCAGCAGTCCAGCACGACGGACAGGAGAAGAGCAGTACTTC. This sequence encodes CASSPARRTGEEQYF.

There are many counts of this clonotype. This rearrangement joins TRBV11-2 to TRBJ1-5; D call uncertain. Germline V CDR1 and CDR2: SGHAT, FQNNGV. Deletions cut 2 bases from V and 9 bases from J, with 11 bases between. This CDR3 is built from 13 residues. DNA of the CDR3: TGTGCCAGCAGCTTAAGTCGCGGAGGGCCCCAGCATTTT. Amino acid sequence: CASSLSRGGPQHF.

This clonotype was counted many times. Here the CDR3 reads CAWRSGLRGYTF. CDR3 coding DNA: TGTGCCTGGAGATCGGGGTTGCGTGGCTACACCTTC. This chain connects TRBV30 to TRBJ1-2; D ambiguous. Deletions cut 3 bases from V and 7 bases from J, with 12 bases between. The germline gives CDR1 GTSNPN, CDR2 SVGIG (reference sequence). This CDR3 region has 12 residues.

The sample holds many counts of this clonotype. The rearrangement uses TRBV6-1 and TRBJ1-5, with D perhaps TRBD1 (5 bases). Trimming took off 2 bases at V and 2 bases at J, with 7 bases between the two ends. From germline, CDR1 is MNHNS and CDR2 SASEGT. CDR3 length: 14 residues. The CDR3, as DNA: TGTGCCAGCAGTGAAATAGGGGGCAATCAGCCCCAGCATTTT. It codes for CASSEIGGNQPQHF.

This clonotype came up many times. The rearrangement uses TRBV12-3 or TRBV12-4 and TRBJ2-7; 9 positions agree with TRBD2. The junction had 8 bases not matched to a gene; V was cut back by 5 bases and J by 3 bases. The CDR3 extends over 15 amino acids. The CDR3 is CASSTGLAGNYEQYF. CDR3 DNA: TGTGCCAGCAGTACCGGCCTAGCGGGAAACTACGAGCAGTACTTC.

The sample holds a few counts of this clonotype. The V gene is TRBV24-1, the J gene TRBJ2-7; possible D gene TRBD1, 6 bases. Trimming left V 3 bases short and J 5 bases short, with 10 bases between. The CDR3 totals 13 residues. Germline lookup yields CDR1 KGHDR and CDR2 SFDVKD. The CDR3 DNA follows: TGTGCCACCAGTGATCAGGGGACCCACGAGCAGTACTTC. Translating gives CATSDQGTHEQYF.

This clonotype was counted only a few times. The CDR3 coding sequence is TGCGCCAGCAGCTTGAGGGGATCAGCGGGGGGACCAGCTGGCTACGAGCAGTACTTC. Protein product: CASSLRGSAGGPAGYEQYF. This chain connects TRBV5-1 to TRBJ2-7; 9 bases fit TRBD2. Germline V lookup: CDR1 SGHRS, CDR2 YFSETQ. Trimming removed 1 base from V and 3 bases from J; junction bases left unmatched: 17. This CDR3 is 19 amino acids long.

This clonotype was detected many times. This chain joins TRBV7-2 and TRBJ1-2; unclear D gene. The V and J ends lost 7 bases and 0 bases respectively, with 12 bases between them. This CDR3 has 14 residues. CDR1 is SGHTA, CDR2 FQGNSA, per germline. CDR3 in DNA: TGTGCCAGCACCCACAAAGGAACTAACTATGGCTACACCTTC. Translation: CASTHKGTNYGYTF.

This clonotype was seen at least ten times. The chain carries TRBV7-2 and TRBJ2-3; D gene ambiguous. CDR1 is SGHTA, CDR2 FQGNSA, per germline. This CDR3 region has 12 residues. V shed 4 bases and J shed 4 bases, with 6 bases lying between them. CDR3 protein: CASSSPADTQYF. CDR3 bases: TGTGCCAGCAGCTCCCCCGCAGATACGCAGTATTTT.

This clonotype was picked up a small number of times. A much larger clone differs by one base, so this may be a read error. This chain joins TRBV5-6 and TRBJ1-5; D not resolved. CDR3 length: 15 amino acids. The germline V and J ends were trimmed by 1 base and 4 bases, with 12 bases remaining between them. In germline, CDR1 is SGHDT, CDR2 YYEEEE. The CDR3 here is CASSLRAVWNQPQHF. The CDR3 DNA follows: TGTGCCAGCAGCTTGAGGGCGGTGTGGAATCAGCCCCAGCATTTT. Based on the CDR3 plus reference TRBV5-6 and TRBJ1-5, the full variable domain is DAGVTQSPTHLIKTRGQQVTLRCSPKSGHDTVSWYQQALGQGPQFIFQYYEEEERQRGNFPDRFSGHQFPNYSSELNVNALLLGDSALYLCASSLRAVWNQPQHFGDGTRLSIL.

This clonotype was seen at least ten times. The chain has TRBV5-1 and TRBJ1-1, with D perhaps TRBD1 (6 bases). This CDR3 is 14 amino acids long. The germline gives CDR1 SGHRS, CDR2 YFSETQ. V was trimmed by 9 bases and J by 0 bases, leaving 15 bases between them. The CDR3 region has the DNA TGCGCCACCAAGACAGGAATCTTGAACACTGAAGCTTTCTTT. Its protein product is CATKTGILNTEAFF.

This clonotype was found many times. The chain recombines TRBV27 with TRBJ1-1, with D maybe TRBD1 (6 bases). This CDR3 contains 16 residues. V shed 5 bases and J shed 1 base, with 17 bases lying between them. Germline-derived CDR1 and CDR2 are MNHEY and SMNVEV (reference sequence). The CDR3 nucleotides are TGTGCCAGCAGTCTAACGCGGGGGGCACGGAACACTGAAGCTTTCTTT. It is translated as CASSLTRGARNTEAFF.

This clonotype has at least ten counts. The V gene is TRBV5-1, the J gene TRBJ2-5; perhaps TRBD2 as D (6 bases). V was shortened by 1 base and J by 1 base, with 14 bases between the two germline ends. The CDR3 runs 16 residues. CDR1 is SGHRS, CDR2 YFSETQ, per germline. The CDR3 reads CASSLMRGEGQETQYF. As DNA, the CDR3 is TGCGCCAGCAGCTTGATGCGGGGCGAAGGCCAAGAGACCCAGTACTTC.

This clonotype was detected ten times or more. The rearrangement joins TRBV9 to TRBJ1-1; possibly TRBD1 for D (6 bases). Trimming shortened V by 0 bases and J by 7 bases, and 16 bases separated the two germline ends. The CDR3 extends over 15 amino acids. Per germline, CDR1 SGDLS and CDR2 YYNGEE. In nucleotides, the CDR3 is TGTGCCAGCAGCGTAGCCGCCCAGGGGAGGATTGAAGCTTTCTTT. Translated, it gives CASSVAAQGRIEAFF.

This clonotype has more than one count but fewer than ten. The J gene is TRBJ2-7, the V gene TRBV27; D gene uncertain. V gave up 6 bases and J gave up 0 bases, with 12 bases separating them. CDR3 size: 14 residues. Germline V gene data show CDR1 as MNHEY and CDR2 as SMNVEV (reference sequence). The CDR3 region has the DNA TGTGCCAGCAGCCCCCAGTCCTACTCCTACGAGCAGTACTTC. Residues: CASSPQSYSYEQYF.

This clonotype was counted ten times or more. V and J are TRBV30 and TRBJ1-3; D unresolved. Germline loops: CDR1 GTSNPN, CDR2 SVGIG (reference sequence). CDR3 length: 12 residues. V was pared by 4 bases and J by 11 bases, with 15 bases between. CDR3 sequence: CAWNPGREAIYF. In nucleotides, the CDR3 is TGTGCCTGGAACCCTGGGAGGGAGGCCATATATTTT. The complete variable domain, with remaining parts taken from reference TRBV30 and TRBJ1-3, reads SQTIHQWPATLVQPVGSPLSLECTVEGTSNPNLYWYRQAAGRGLQLLFYSVGIGQISSEVPQNLSASRPQDRQFILSSKKLLLSDSGFYLCAWNPGREAIYFGEGSWLTVV.

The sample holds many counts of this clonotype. The CDR3 protein is CASSLGSGGSYGYTF. DNA of the CDR3: TGTGCCAGCAGCTTAGGTTCGGGGGGGTCCTATGGCTACACCTTC. The V call is TRBV7-2, the J call TRBJ1-2; D is possibly TRBD1 (5 bases). CDR3 length: 15 residues. The V and J ends lost 1 base and 4 bases respectively, with 13 bases between them. CDR1 is SGHTA and CDR2 is FQGNSA in the germline V gene.

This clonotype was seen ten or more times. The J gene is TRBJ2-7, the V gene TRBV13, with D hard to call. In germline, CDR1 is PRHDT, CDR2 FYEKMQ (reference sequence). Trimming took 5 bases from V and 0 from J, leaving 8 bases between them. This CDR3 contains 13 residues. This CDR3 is CASSRRVSYEQYF. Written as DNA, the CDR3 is TGTGCCAGCAGCCGTAGAGTCTCCTACGAGCAGTACTTC.

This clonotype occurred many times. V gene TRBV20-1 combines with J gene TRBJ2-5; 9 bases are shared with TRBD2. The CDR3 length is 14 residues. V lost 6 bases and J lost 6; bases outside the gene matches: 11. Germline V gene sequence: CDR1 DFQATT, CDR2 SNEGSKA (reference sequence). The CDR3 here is CSATTSGYHQTQYF. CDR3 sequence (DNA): TGCAGTGCCACGACTAGCGGCTACCATCAGACCCAGTACTTC.

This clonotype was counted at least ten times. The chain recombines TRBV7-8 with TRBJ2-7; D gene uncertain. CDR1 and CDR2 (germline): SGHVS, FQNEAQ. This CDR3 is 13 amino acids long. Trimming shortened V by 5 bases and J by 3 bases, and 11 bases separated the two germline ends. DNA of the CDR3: TGTGCCAGCAGCCCCAGACCTAACTACGAGCAGTACTTC. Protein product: CASSPRPNYEQYF.

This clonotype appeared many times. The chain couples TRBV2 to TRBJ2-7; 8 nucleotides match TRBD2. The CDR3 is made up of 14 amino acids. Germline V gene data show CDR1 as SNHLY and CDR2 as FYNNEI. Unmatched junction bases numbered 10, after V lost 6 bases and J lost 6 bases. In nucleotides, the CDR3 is TGTGCCAGCAGGGGTAGTTACGCGGGAGGCGAGCAGTACTTC. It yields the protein CASRGSYAGGEQYF.

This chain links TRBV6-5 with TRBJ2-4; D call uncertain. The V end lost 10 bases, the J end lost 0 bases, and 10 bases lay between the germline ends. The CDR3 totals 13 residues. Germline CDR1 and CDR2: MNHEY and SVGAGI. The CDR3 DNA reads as TGTGCCACCCTCGCTATAGCCAAAAACATTCAGTACTTC. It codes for CATLAIAKNIQYF.

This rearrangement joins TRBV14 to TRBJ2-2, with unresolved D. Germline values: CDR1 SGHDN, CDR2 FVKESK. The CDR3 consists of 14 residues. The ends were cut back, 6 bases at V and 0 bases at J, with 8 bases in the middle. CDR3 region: CASRRWTNTGELFF. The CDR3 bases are TGTGCCAGCAGAAGGTGGACGAACACCGGGGAGCTGTTTTTT.

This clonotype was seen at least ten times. The DNA of the CDR3 is TGCAGCGTTGCGACAGGGTATCGCAATGGCTACACCTTC. Amino acid sequence: CSVATGYRNGYTF. The genes are TRBV29-1 and TRBJ1-2; 7 bases line up with TRBD1. Germline CDR1 is SQVTM and CDR2 is ANQGSEA. With V trimmed by 4 bases and J by 6 bases, 8 bases remained unmatched. The CDR3 contains 13 residues.

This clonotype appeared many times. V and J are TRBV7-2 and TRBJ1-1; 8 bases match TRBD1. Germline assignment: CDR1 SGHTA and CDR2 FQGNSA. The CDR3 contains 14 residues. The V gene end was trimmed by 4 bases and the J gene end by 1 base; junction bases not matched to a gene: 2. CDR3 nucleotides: TGTGCCAGCAGCTCAGGGGGCCCGAACACTGAAGCTTTCTTT. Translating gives CASSSGGPNTEAFF.

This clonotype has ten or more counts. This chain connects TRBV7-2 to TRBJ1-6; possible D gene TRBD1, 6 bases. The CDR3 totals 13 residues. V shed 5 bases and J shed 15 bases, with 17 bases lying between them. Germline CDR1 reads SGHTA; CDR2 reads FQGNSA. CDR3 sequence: CASSQGTGTLLHF. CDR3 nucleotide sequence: TGTGCCAGCAGCCAAGGAACAGGGACTCTCCTCCACTTT.

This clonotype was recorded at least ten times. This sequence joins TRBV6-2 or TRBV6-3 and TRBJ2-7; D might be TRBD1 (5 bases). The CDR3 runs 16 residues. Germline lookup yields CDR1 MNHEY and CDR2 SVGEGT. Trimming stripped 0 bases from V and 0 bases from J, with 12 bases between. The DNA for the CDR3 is TGTGCCAGCAGTTACTCGACAGACGGTAGCTCCTACGAGCAGTACTTC. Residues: CASSYSTDGSSYEQYF.